This is a list of T cell receptor beta chains from one sample in a study of post-analysis software for immune sequencing data. MiXCR, applied by TCRdb to the PCR reads, yields one record per CDR3 protein. The sample carries hundreds of thousands of distinct CDR3 sequences, about 27% recorded once. Specimen: blood. The receptor source for this set is a girl aged 5 to 17 with multiple sclerosis. The CDR3 runs from the conserved cysteine through the conserved F or W. A D gene is named only where the DNA matches it firmly. The listing skips clone size in some rows; elsewhere it reads once, few, many or a size class.

V gene	clone size	J gene	D gene	CDR3 DNA	CDR3 protein
TRBV6-2/TRBV6-3	.	TRBJ2-1	TRBD1	TGTGCCAGCAGTTACTCGACCAGGGGGCTCAACAATGAGCAGTTCTTC	CASSYSTRGLNNEQFF
TRBV6-1	few	TRBJ1-1	.	TGTGCCAGCACCCCCCTTCGGACTGAAGCTTTCTTT	CASTPLRTEAFF
TRBV20-1	.	TRBJ2-7	.	TGCAGTGCTAGGCCGCTGGGATACAATGAGCAGTACTTC	CSARPLGYNEQYF
TRBV10-3	.	TRBJ2-5	.	TGTGCCATCAGAAGGGACCTGGGGGTAGAGACCCAGTACTTC	CAIRRDLGVETQYF
TRBV3-1	.	TRBJ2-5	TRBD2	TGTGCCAGCAGCCAATACATAGGACTAGCGGGAGGGGAGACCCAGTACTTC	CASSQYIGLAGGETQYF
TRBV12-3/TRBV12-4	.	TRBJ2-5	TRBD2	TGTGCCAGCAGCCGGGGGGGGTACAATGAGCAGTACTTC	CASSRGGYNEQYF
TRBV28	.	TRBJ2-3	.	TGTGCCAGCAGGGGCGGGACCACAGATACGCAGTATTTT	CASRGGTTDTQYF
TRBV11-2	.	TRBJ2-1	.	TGTGCCAGCAGCTCAGGCGTGACTGGGTCCCACAATGAGCAGTTCTTC	CASSSGVTGSHNEQFF
TRBV9	.	TRBJ2-1	TRBD2	TGTGCCAGCAGCGTAGCTCCGGCGGGAGAGGGGTTCTTC	CASSVAPAGEGFF
TRBV6-2/TRBV6-3	.	TRBJ2-3	.	TGTGCCAGCACATACCGAGTACCCAGCACAGATACGCAGTATTTT	CASTYRVPSTDTQYF
TRBV6-1	.	TRBJ2-7	TRBD2	TGTGCCAGCAGTGGAAGGCGGGAGGTGAGCTCCTACGAGCAGTACTTC	CASSGRREVSSYEQYF
TRBV6-2/TRBV6-3	few	TRBJ2-5	TRBD2	TGTGCCAGCACACCAACCTGGCGGGAGTGGGAGACCCAGTACTTC	CASTPTWREWETQYF
TRBV20-1	.	TRBJ2-7	TRBD2	TGCAGTACAATTCCCGGGACTAGCGGGAACTACGAGCAGTACTTC	CSTIPGTSGNYEQYF
TRBV7-9	few	TRBJ1-4	.	TGTGCCAGCAGCTTAGTGGCAGGAAATGAAAAACTGTTTTTT	CASSLVAGNEKLFF
TRBV27	.	TRBJ2-1	.	TGTGCCAGCAGTTTGCGACTAGGGTTGTATGAGCAGTTCTTC	CASSLRLGLYEQFF
TRBV20-1	few	TRBJ2-3	TRBD2	TGCAGTGCTAGAGATATGGTCCAGCGGGGGGCGAGATCAGATACGCAGTATTTT	CSARDMVQRGARSDTQYF
TRBV20-1	few	TRBJ2-5	.	TGCAGTGCTAGAGATGGAGGCCAGCGATTGCGAGAGACCCAGTACTTC	CSARDGGQRLRETQYF
TRBV6-5	few	TRBJ1-2	.	TGTGCCAGCAGTTACGTGGGGTTATATGGCTACACCTTC	CASSYVGLYGYTF
TRBV6-2/TRBV6-3	few	TRBJ1-1	.	TGTGCCAGCAGCCCCCCTGGGCTTGGGAACACTGAAGCTTTCTTT	CASSPPGLGNTEAFF
TRBV24-1	.	TRBJ1-2	TRBD1	TGTGCCACCAGTGATCCGGGACAGGGGGCGCGGGGCTACACCTTC	CATSDPGQGARGYTF
TRBV15	few	TRBJ2-7	.	TGTGCCACCAGCAGAGGCGGAAGAGGGGCGACCGAGCAGTACTTC	CATSRGGRGATEQYF
TRBV25-1	.	TRBJ2-1	TRBD2	TGTGCCAGCAGTGAGCTAGCGGGAGACCCATCCTACAATGAGCAGTTCTTC	CASSELAGDPSYNEQFF
TRBV7-8	.	TRBJ2-3	TRBD2	TGTGCCAGCAGCGAGACAGGGGTTAGACTAGCGGGAGGGCCATCAGATACGCAGTATTTT	CASSETGVRLAGGPSDTQYF
TRBV15	few	TRBJ2-3	.	TGTGCCACCAGCAGATACGCGGCCACGGATACGCAGTATTTT	CATSRYAATDTQYF
TRBV20-1	few	TRBJ2-7	.	TGCAGTGCTAGGTTATATGCCGTGGAGCAGTACTTC	CSARLYAVEQYF
TRBV6-2/TRBV6-3	.	TRBJ2-4	TRBD2	TGTGGCAGCAGTTACTCGAGAGGGACTAGCGGCCAAAACATTCAGTACTTC	CGSSYSRGTSGQNIQYF
TRBV2	few	TRBJ1-2	.	TGTGCCAGCAGTGAAGCAGGTCCGTTAACCTATGGCTACACCTTC	CASSEAGPLTYGYTF
TRBV29-1	.	TRBJ2-1	TRBD1	TGCAGCGTTGAAGACCCCCGGACAGGGAATTACAATGAGCAGTTCTTC	CSVEDPRTGNYNEQFF
TRBV29-1	.	TRBJ2-2	.	TGCAGCGCCAGGGACGCGAACACCGGGGAGCTGTTTTTT	CSARDANTGELFF
TRBV5-1	.	TRBJ2-1	.	TGCGCCAGCAGCTTGGACCGTATCGAGCAGTTCTTC	CASSLDRIEQFF
TRBV29-1	.	TRBJ2-1	TRBD2	TGCAGCGTTGCCGTAGCGGGGGAGGGCGAGCAGTTCTTC	CSVAVAGEGEQFF
TRBV20-1	.	TRBJ1-5	TRBD1	TGCAGTGCCATCGGGTTTAAGGGACAGGGAGGTCAGCCCCAGCATTTT	CSAIGFKGQGGQPQHF
TRBV11-2	few	TRBJ2-5	.	TGTGCCAGCAGCCTCGGGTTTCCGGGGATACAAGAGACCCAGTACTTC	CASSLGFPGIQETQYF
TRBV29-1	many	TRBJ2-5	.	TGCAGCGTTGGAGTGAACAGGGAGACCCAGTACTTC	CSVGVNRETQYF
TRBV29-1	few	TRBJ1-4	.	TGCAGCGTTGGAGGGTGGAGGGAAAAACTGTTTTTT	CSVGGWREKLFF
TRBV2	.	TRBJ2-3	TRBD2	TGTGCCAGCAGTGAAAGCGGGTGGCTAGCGGGAGGGCGACACACAGATACGCAGTATTTT	CASSESGWLAGGRHTDTQYF
TRBV6-1	.	TRBJ1-5	.	TGTGCCAGCAGTCACCGGGGCCCTAAGCCCCAGCATTTT	CASSHRGPKPQHF
TRBV5-1	.	TRBJ2-7	TRBD1	TGCGCCAGCAGCGCGACAGGGTTCTCCTACGAGCAGTACTTC	CASSATGFSYEQYF
TRBV10-1	many	TRBJ2-1	.	TGCGCCAGCAGTGAGAAAGAATCCTACAATGAGCAGTTCTTC	CASSEKESYNEQFF
TRBV7-6	few	TRBJ2-5	.	TGTGCCAGCAGCGGAAGGGGGTGGGCAGGCCCGTACCAAGAGACCCAGTACTTC	CASSGRGWAGPYQETQYF
TRBV7-2	many	TRBJ2-5	.	TGTGCCAGCAGCCGATGGATCGAGCAGAGAGAGACCCAGTACTTC	CASSRWIEQRETQYF
TRBV27	.	TRBJ1-2	TRBD1	TGTGCCAGCAGTGCGATAACAGGGGGCGTAAGCTATGGCTACACCTTC	CASSAITGGVSYGYTF
TRBV29-1	many	TRBJ1-2	.	TGCAGCGCAATCATCCCCCCAGTCAGGGGCTATGGCTACACCTTC	CSAIIPPVRGYGYTF
TRBV28	.	TRBJ2-1	TRBD2	TGTGCCAGCAGTTTAACGGCTAGCGGGAGCACGGGTGAGCAGTTCTTC	CASSLTASGSTGEQFF
TRBV20-1	few	TRBJ1-2	.	TGCAGTGCTAGAGATACTGCCCGTGGGACTTCTAACTATGGCTACACCTTC	CSARDTARGTSNYGYTF
TRBV7-2	few	TRBJ2-1	.	TGTGCCAGCAGCTTGGCGCCCGGTTCGCGAAATATATATGAGCAGTTCTTC	CASSLAPGSRNIYEQFF
TRBV6-5	.	TRBJ2-1	.	TGTACCAGCAGTTACTCTCCACGAAACTACAATGAGCAGTTCTTC	CTSSYSPRNYNEQFF
TRBV7-8	.	TRBJ2-7	.	TGTGCCAGCAGCCGCACAGACGGGCAGAGCTCCTACGAGCAGTACTTC	CASSRTDGQSSYEQYF